The sequence of this T cell receptor beta chain was determined in a study of Graves' ophthalmopathy and Graves' hyperthyroidism. Study observations and caveats: Most expanded clonotypes from thyroid (those above 0.001 frequency) were also found in blood. The study's model predicted ophthalmopathy progression at about 64% sensitivity and 72% to 75% specificity.

Amplified TCR beta CDR3 regions were obtained using RNA transcripts as template. The first-round RT-PCR employed HTBI primers together with the Qiagen OneStep RT-PCR kit. A multiplex PCR was then performed as the second round. TCRdb recomputed calls from the multiplex PCR reads with MiXCR, one row per CDR3 protein. The sample records about 700,000 distinct CDR3 sequences, 40% being singletons. The germline V gene has CDR1 ENHRY and CDR2 SYGVKD. The CDR3 has 15 residues. Between the trimmed V and J ends, which lost 6 bases and 3 bases, there was a span of 12 bases. This clonotype has ten or more counts. The antigen remains undetermined.

This clonotype originated in an adult man with Graves' ophthalmopathy. Input material: peripheral blood. The chain links TRBV10-3 to TRBJ2-6; weak D call: TRBD1 (6 bases). This CDR3 reads CAIREAGDGANVLTF. The DNA for the CDR3 is TGTGCCATCAGAGAGGCAGGGGATGGGGCCAACGTCCTGACTTTC.